This T cell receptor beta chain was found in a study of Ad26.COV2.S vaccination and SARS-CoV-2 variants. Study-wide background: Doses of Ad26.COV2.S were injected into muscle once or twice, 56 days apart.

This CDR3 has 18 amino acids. Notes on the study in general: From the TCR breadth and depth analyses, total T cell responses may have been underestimated.

Treatment meaning: some 19 received Ad26.COV2.S at low or high dose, single or two shots; roughly five received placebo; per-sample allocation not given. Repertoires come from day 63 after the first vaccine or placebo injection. Boston provided a donor who was an adult aged 18-55 years. An Ad26 vector was used to express Wuhan-strain SARS-CoV-2 spike as the vaccine. Turning to this clone: Its matching antigen is unknown.

Some clones are missing from TCRdb's copy, which holds only in-frame ones; the method was immunoSEQ multiplex PCR. The table lists about 390,000 clones, about nine tenths of them singletons. Sequences were derived from peripheral blood, sampled in a trial of Ad26.COV2.S vaccine versus placebo. V is TRBV21-1 and J is TRBJ2-3; whether TRBD1, the table's D call, matches the DNA was not checked. TRBV21-1 has pseudogene status. The sequence derives from a person aged 18-65 years who received the Ad26.COV2.S COVID-19 vaccine or a placebo. The CDR3 DNA reads TGTGCCAGCAGCAAAGGGGAGACAGGGGGTCAATGTCCAGATACGCAGTATTTT. Translating gives CASSKGETGGQCPDTQYF.